The source of this T cell receptor beta chain is a study of cytomegalovirus exposure and HLA in healthy donors. 13 Jbeta primers and 60 Vbeta primers were used for the PCR. In the authors' methods: Later, an analysis found roughly 80 million unique TCR beta chains, and around 12 million of these were shared. The data were produced by immunoSEQ multiplex PCR, yet TCRdb's version contains in-frame clones alone and is incomplete. The V and J calls and clone size come from that table; D and trimming were worked out from the DNA. The sample lists over 250,000 clones; around 65% were seen once. The V segment lost 0 bases and the J segment 0 bases; nucleotides outside the gene matches: 2. The CDR3 has 16 residues. The V gene's germline CDR1 is LGHNA and CDR2 YNFKEQ.

The origin of this receptor is a female donor in good health and CMV-seronegative. The chain has TRBV4-2 and TRBJ2-3; TRBD2 matches 8 bases. The sequencing sample was made of PBMCs. DNA of the CDR3: TGTGCCAGCAGCCAAGAAGGACTAGCTAGCACAGATACGCAGTATTTT. The encoded protein is CASSQEGLASTDTQYF.